This T cell receptor (beta chain) was captured in a study of cytomegalovirus exposure and HLA in healthy donors. A multiplex PCR was run with 60 Vbeta primers and 13 Jbeta primers. The method was immunoSEQ multiplex PCR; TCRdb's version includes in-frame clones alone and lacks a portion of them. The table lists tens of thousands of clones, 70% to 85% of them singletons. The sequence came from a human donor in good health. The sample comprised PBMCs.

This CDR3 reads CASRFGERFYNEQFF. The DNA for the CDR3 is TGTGCCAGCAGGTTTGGGGAGCGGTTCTACAATGAGCAGTTCTTC. The rearrangement links TRBV5-6 to TRBJ2-1, with D possibly being TRBD2 (5 bases). The CDR3 is made up of 15 amino acids. V gave up 5 bases and J gave up 3 bases, with 15 bases separating them. Germline CDR1 is SGHDT and CDR2 is YYEEEE. The full variable domain, its missing parts supplied by reference TRBV5-6 and TRBJ2-1, is DAGVTQSPTHLIKTRGQQVTLRCSPKSGHDTVSWYQQALGQGPQFIFQYYEEEERQRGNFPDRFSGHQFPNYSSELNVNALLLGDSALYLCASRFGERFYNEQFFGPGTRLTVL.